The source of this T cell receptor beta chain is a study of OX40 agonist ivuxolimab in advanced cancers. Clones were read by immunoSEQ multiplex PCR, and TCRdb kept only the in-frame ones, dropping some. The sample lists tens of thousands of clones, under 85% seen once, with 6.3% in the top ten. About this clone: Its specificity is not known.

Findings and limits, study-wide: Dose levels from 0.1 to 3.0 mg/kg saw CD4+ and CD8+ blood T cells expand clonally by week 6.

The V and J ends lost 5 bases and 5 bases respectively, with 18 bases between them. This CDR3 has 15 residues. Germline CDR1 is SEHNR and CDR2 is FQNEAQ (reference sequence). The gene calls are TRBV7-9 and TRBJ1-1; D ambiguous. Source: CD4+ or CD8+ T cells sorted from blood, taken in a trial of the OX40 agonist ivuxolimab. This TCR was recovered from an adult with an advanced solid tumor such as melanoma, head and neck, liver or kidney cancer. The CDR3 protein is CASSPHQTSRTEAFF. The DNA for the CDR3 is TGTGCCAGCAGCCCCCATCAGACCAGCAGGACTGAAGCTTTCTTT.